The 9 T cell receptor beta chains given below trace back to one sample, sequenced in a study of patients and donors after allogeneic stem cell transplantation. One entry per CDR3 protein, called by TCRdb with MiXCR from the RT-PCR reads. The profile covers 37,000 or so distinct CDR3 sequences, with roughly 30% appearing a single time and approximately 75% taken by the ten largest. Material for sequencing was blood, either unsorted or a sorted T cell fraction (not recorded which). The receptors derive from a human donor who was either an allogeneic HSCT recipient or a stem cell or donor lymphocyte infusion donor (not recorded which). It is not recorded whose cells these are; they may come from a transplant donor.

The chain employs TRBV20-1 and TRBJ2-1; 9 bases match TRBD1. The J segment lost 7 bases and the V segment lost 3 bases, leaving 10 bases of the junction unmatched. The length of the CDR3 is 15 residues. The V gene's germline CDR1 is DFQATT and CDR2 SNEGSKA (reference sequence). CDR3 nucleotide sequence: TGCAGTGCTAGCCTTCCGGGACAGGGTCATAATGAGCAGTTCTTC. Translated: CSASLPGQGHNEQFF.

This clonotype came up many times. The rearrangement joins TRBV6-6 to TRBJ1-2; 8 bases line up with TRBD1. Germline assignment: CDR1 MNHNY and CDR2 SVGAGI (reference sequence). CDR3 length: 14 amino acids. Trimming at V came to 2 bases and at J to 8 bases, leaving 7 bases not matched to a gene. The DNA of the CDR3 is TGTGCCAGCAGTTACCCGGACAGGGTGAGCGGCTACACCTTC. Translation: CASSYPDRVSGYTF.

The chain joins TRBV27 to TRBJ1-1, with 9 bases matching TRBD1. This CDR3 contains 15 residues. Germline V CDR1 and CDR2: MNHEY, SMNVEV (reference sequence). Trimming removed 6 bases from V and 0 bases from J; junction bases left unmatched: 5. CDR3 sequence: CASSQGTGMNTEAFF. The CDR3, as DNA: TGTGCCAGCAGCCAGGGGACAGGGATGAACACTGAAGCTTTCTTT.

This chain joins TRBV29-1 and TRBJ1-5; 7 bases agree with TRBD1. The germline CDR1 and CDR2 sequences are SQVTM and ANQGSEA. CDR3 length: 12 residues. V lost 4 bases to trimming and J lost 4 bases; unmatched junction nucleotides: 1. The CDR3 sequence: CSVATGNQPQHF. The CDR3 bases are TGCAGCGTTGCGACAGGGAATCAGCCCCAGCATTTT.

CDR3 sequence: CSASSGNSNQPQHF. The CDR3 nucleotides read TGCAGTGCTAGCAGCGGGAATAGCAATCAGCCCCAGCATTTT. The chain recombines TRBV20-1 with TRBJ1-5; D gene uncertain. The CDR3 loop spans 14 amino acids. Germline CDR1 and CDR2: DFQATT and SNEGSKA (reference sequence). V lost 3 bases to trimming and J lost 0 bases, with 9 bases between them.

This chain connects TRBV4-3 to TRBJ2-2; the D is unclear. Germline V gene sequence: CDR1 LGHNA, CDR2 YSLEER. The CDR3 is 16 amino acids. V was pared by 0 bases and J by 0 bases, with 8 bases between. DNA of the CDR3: TGCGCCAGCAGCCAAGAACTACCCGCGAACACCGGGGAGCTGTTTTTT. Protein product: CASSQELPANTGELFF.

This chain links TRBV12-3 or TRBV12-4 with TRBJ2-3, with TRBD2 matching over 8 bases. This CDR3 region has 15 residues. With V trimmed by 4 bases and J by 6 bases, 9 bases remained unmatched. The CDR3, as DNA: TGTGCCAGCAGTTCGCGGGAGGCCCGAGGGGATACGCAGTATTTT. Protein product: CASSSREARGDTQYF.

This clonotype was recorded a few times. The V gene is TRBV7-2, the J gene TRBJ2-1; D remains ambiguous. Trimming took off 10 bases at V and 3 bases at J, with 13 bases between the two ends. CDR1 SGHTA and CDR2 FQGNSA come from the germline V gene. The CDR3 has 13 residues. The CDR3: CAIPGRYYNEQFF. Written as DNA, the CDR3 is TGTGCCATCCCCGGCAGATACTACAATGAGCAGTTCTTC.

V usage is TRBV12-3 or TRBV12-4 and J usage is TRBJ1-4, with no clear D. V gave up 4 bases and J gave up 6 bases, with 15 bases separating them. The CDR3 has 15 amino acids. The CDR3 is CASSSEESWYEKLFF. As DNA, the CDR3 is TGTGCCAGCAGTTCTGAGGAAAGTTGGTATGAAAAACTGTTTTTT.